The next 11 T cell receptor beta chains were all read from a single sample in a study of blood T cell repertoires in COVID-19. Sequenced by immunoSEQ multiplex PCR; TCRdb stores in-frame clones only, minus some. The sample lists 160,000 or so clones, roughly 84% seen once, with 1% to 1.5% in the top ten. The sequenced material came from PBMCs or T cells enriched from blood (not recorded which). Receptor source: a human donor with acute COVID-19. The donor label of this sample is uncertain.

The V gene is TRBV23-1, the J gene TRBJ1-4, with 8 bases aligning to TRBD1. Being an ORF, TRBV23-1 has a function that is uncertain. The ends lost 0 bases at V and 5 bases at J; junction bases unmatched: 5. The CDR3 runs to 16 residues. CDR3 DNA sequence: TGCGCCAGCAGTCAATCGTGGTACAGGGGGAATGAAAAACTGTTTTTT. Its translation: CASSQSWYRGNEKLFF.

This chain connects TRBV28 to TRBJ2-5; D is perhaps TRBD2 (6 bases). The ends were cut back, 4 bases at V and 10 bases at J, with 13 bases in the middle. Per the germline V gene, CDR1 is MDHEN and CDR2 is SYDVKM. The CDR3 is 12 amino acids. The CDR3 region is CASSSQDGGQYF. The CDR3 nucleotides read TGTGCCAGCAGTTCCCAGGACGGGGGCCAGTACTTC. The complete variable domain, with remaining parts taken from reference TRBV28 and TRBJ2-5, reads DVKVTQSSRYLVKRTGEKVFLECVQDMDHENMFWYRQDPGLGLRLIYFSYDVKMKEKGDIPEGYSVSREKKERFSLILESASTNQTSMYLCASSSQDGGQYFGPGTRLLVL.

This chain's CDR3 is CASSTTDYNEQFF. DNA of the CDR3: TGTGCCAGCAGTACGACAGATTACAATGAGCAGTTCTTC. The V and J genes are TRBV6-5 and TRBJ2-1, with D possibly matching TRBD1 (5 bases). The CDR3 extends over 13 amino acids. V dropped 5 bases and J dropped 4 bases, with 9 bases sitting between them. Germline lookup yields CDR1 MNHEY and CDR2 SVGAGI.

Here the CDR3 DNA reads TGCAGCGTGTTAACAGGGGGCGCGAGGGGAAACACCATATATTTT. Its translation is CSVLTGGARGNTIYF. V is TRBV29-1 and J is TRBJ1-3, with 9 nucleotides matching TRBD1. The CDR3 is 15 residues long. The V gene's germline CDR1 is SQVTM and CDR2 ANQGSEA. The junction had 10 bases not matched to a gene; V was cut back by 6 bases and J by 4 bases.

This chain links TRBV30 with TRBJ2-2; D remains ambiguous. Trimming stripped 1 base from V and 5 bases from J, with 8 bases between. CDR3 size: 13 residues. The germline CDR1 and CDR2 sequences are GTSNPN and SVGIG (reference sequence). In nucleotides, the CDR3 is TGTGCCTGGAGTGCGACCGGGACCGGGGAGCTGTTTTTT. Its translation: CAWSATGTGELFF. The whole variable domain, filled in from reference TRBV30 and TRBJ2-2, reads SQTIHQWPATLVQPVGSPLSLECTVEGTSNPNLYWYRQAAGRGLQLLFYSVGIGQISSEVPQNLSASRPQDRQFILSSKKLLLSDSGFYLCAWSATGTGELFFGEGSRLTVL.

This clone has just a few counts. The V and J genes are TRBV4-1 and TRBJ1-6; D perhaps matches TRBD1 (5 bases). V was pared by 2 bases and J by 8 bases, with 13 bases between. This CDR3 spans 15 amino acids. CDR1 is MGHRA and CDR2 is YSYEKL in the germline V gene. As DNA, the CDR3 is TGCGCCAGCAGCCAACGGCAGGGCAATTATTCACCCCTCCACTTT. Amino acids: CASSQRQGNYSPLHF.

On this clone itself: Other DNA sequences from this sample encode an identical CDR3 as well. V is TRBV5-4 and J is TRBJ1-3; D ambiguous. Germline assignment: CDR1 SGHNT and CDR2 YYREEE (reference sequence). Trimming removed 0 bases from V and 2 bases from J, with 6 bases in between. The CDR3 spans 14 residues. CDR3 loop: CASSLAGAGNTIYF. CDR3 DNA sequence: TGTGCCAGCAGCTTGGCCGGGGCTGGAAACACCATATATTTT.

V usage is TRBV29-1 and J usage is TRBJ2-1; 7 bases match TRBD2. The junction had 4 bases not matched to a gene; V was cut back by 7 bases and J by 1 base. This CDR3 region has 13 residues. The germline CDR1 and CDR2 sequences are SQVTM and ANQGSEA. The CDR3 sequence: CSARLASYNEQFF. The CDR3 coding sequence is TGCAGCGCCCGACTAGCATCCTACAATGAGCAGTTCTTC.

The chain joins TRBV5-5 to TRBJ2-7; D might be TRBD1 (6 bases). CDR3 size: 13 residues. CDR1 is SGHKS, CDR2 YYEKEE, per germline (reference sequence). V lost 4 bases, J lost 1 base, and 9 bases lay in between. CDR3 DNA: TGTGCCAGCAGCCGAGGACAGTCCTACGAGCAGTACTTC. Translated, it gives CASSRGQSYEQYF.

This chain links TRBV3-1 (or the pseudogene TRBV3-2) with TRBJ1-5; 9 bases align to TRBD1. J gave up 6 bases and V 3 bases, and 6 bases lay outside the gene matches. CDR1 is LGHDT and CDR2 is YNNKEL in the germline V gene (reference sequence). CDR3 length: 15 residues. The DNA for the CDR3 is TGTGCCAGCAGCCAGAGGGGACAGGGTGGTCAGCCCCAGCATTTT. Amino acid sequence: CASSQRGQGGQPQHF.

CDR3 DNA sequence: TGTGCCAGCAGTCCGTCGGACAGGGTAGAATTTTGGAACACTGAAGCTTTCTTT. Protein: CASSPSDRVEFWNTEAFF. The J gene is TRBJ1-1, the V gene TRBV28; 8 nucleotides match TRBD1. This CDR3 region has 18 residues. CDR1 and CDR2 (germline): MDHEN, SYDVKM. Trimming at V came to 5 bases and at J to 1 base, leaving 15 bases not matched to a gene.